This T cell receptor beta chain derives from a study of prognosis after radiotherapy for stage I lung cancer. Trimming took 1 base from V and 5 from J, leaving 12 bases between them. Germline CDR1 and CDR2: LGHNA and YNFKEQ. This CDR3 is built from 15 residues. CDR3 of TCR beta was amplified from genomic DNA via a two-round multiplex PCR. Specific primers for each TRBV and TRBJ gene were what first-round PCR used. TCRdb processed the multiplex PCR reads anew with MiXCR; each CDR3 protein has one entry. The sample holds 30,000 or so distinct CDR3 sequences, roughly 40% seen once. This clonotype appeared many times.

The rearrangement links TRBV4-2 to TRBJ2-1, with D possibly called TRBD1 or TRBD2 (5 bases each). The material sequenced was PBMCs, taken before or after stereotactic body radiation therapy (not recorded which). This TCR came from a donor aged 50 or older with non-small cell lung cancer. The CDR3 sequence is CASSQVGTLNNEQFF. CDR3 nucleotide sequence: TGTGCCAGCAGCCAAGTAGGGACCCTAAACAATGAGCAGTTCTTC.